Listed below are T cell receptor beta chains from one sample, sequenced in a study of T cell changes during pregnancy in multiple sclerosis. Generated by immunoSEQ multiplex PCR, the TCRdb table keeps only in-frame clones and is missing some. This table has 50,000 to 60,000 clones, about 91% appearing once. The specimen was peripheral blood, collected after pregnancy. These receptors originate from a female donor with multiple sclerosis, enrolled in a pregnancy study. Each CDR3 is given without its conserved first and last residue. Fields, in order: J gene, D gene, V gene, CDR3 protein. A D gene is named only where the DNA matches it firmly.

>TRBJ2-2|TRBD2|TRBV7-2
ASGWRGGTGELF
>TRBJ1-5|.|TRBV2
ASSGNGNQPQH
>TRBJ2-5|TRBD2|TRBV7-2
ASSPSSGETQY
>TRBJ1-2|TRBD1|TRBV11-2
ASSSRTGGRDYGYT
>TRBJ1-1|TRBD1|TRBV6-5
ASSSPGTGGPAKAF
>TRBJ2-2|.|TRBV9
ASSVVTGRTGELF
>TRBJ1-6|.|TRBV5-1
ASTASPLTESSYNSPLH
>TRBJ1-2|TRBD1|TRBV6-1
ASSQQGHEGYT
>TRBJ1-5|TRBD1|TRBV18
ASSRQGSGNQPQH
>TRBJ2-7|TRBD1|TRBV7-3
ASSTTGGLGYEQY
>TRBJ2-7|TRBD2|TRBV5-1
ASSYSGTSESEQY
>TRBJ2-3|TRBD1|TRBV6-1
ASSLGQSVTDTQY
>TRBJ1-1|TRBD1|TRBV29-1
SAGDRGTEAF
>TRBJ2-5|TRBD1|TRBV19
ASSPGTGAETQY
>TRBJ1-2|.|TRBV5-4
ASSSPTDNYGYT
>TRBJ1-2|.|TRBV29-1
SVEDREYGYT
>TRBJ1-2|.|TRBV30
AWDQTGYGGYT